What follows describes a single TCR beta chain. The target antigen is unknown. The data were taken from a study of T cell responses to AZD1222 COVID-19 vaccine. Across the whole study: Pooled together were second doses at about 4 or about 12 weeks. The study's findings and limits: The sample set comprised mostly white British donors with more females, and clonal diversity was possibly underestimated. The repertoires were collected only after the peak T cell response. The study found Spike-specific TCR breadth and depth rose after two AZD1222 doses.

Data came from immunoSEQ multiplex PCR; TCRdb stores just in-frame clones and leaves some out. The sample carries approximately 180,000 clones, 85% to 95% recorded once. V was shortened by 7 bases and J by 0 bases, with 10 bases between the two germline ends. This CDR3 spans 12 amino acids. CDR1 GTSNPN and CDR2 SVGIG come from the germline V gene (reference sequence). This specimen consisted of peripheral blood, obtained on day 0 of AZD1222 vaccination. The source of this sequence is an adult in good health. The genes are TRBV30 and TRBJ2-7, with D tentatively TRBD1 (6 bases). CDR3 sequence reads: CAFGQSSYEQYF. The CDR3, as DNA: TGTGCCTTCGGACAGTCCTCCTACGAGCAGTACTTC.